The 15 T cell receptor beta chains presented below share a single source sample, sequenced in a study of Tregs in tolerant kidney transplant recipients. Here immunoSEQ multiplex PCR was the method, and the copy in TCRdb shows in-frame clones only, minus some. The table records 75,000 to 80,000 clones, approximately 90% of them present only once. This material consisted of Tregs from blood, taken before the transplant. The receptors originated from a human donor who received a combined kidney and bone marrow transplant.

The chain couples TRBV19 to TRBJ2-3; D call uncertain. Germline V gene lookup returns CDR1 LNHDA and CDR2 SQIVND (reference sequence). This CDR3 has 13 residues. With 4 bases removed from V and 2 bases from J, the gap between germline ends came to 7 bases. The CDR3 spells CASSTLLTDTQYF. The CDR3 DNA reads as TGTGCCAGTAGTACCCTCCTCACAGATACGCAGTATTTT.

In its sample, this clone was seen once. This chain joins TRBV28 and TRBJ1-1; perhaps TRBD1 as D (5 bases). Between the trimmed V and J ends, which lost 8 bases and 4 bases, there was a span of 17 bases. Germline V gives CDR1 MDHEN, CDR2 SYDVKM. This CDR3 is 14 amino acids long. CDR3: CASSDSIGGTEAFF. DNA for the CDR3: TGTGCCAGCTCTGACAGTATCGGAGGCACTGAAGCTTTCTTT.

This sequence joins TRBV28 and TRBJ2-1, with 13 bases aligning to TRBD2. The CDR3 totals 15 residues. J gave up 5 bases and V 6 bases, and 4 bases lay outside the gene matches. CDR1 and CDR2 (germline): MDHEN, SYDVKM. The CDR3 DNA reads TGTGCCAGCAGCAAACTAGCGGGAGGGCACAATGAGCAGTTCTTC. Its protein product is CASSKLAGGHNEQFF.

This chain links TRBV19 with TRBJ2-7, with TRBD1 matching over 9 bases. The CDR3 contains 14 residues. Trimming removed 4 bases from V and 3 bases from J; junction bases left unmatched: 4. Germline-derived CDR1 and CDR2 are LNHDA and SQIVND (reference sequence). In DNA form, the CDR3 reads TGTGCCAGTAGTACTTTGGGACAGGGCTACGAGCAGTACTTC. It specifies CASSTLGQGYEQYF.

This sequence joins TRBV29-1 and TRBJ2-1; 8 bases are shared with TRBD1. J was trimmed by 0 bases and V by 4 bases; bases with no gene match: 2. Germline CDR1 and CDR2: SQVTM and ANQGSEA. The CDR3 totals 14 residues. The CDR3 nucleotides read TGCAGCGTTGGGACAGGGAGCTCCTACAATGAGCAGTTCTTC. Residues: CSVGTGSSYNEQFF.

The chain carries TRBV5-8 and TRBJ2-3; D might be TRBD2 (6 bases). This CDR3 has 15 residues. Trimming cost V 1 base and J 1 base, with 10 bases left between them. CDR1 is SGHTS and CDR2 is YDEGEE in the germline V gene. The CDR3: CASSLRRGRTDTQYF. The CDR3 bases are TGTGCCAGCAGCTTGAGGAGGGGACGCACAGATACGCAGTATTTT.

The chain carries TRBV5-4 and TRBJ2-5; 13 nucleotides align to TRBD2. V was pared by 2 bases and J by 5 bases, with 6 bases of the junction left unmatched. The germline V gene has CDR1 SGHNT and CDR2 YYREEE (reference sequence). This CDR3 spans 16 amino acids. The CDR3 is CASSLGTSGATETQYF. The CDR3, as DNA: TGTGCCAGCAGCTTAGGGACTAGCGGGGCCACGGAGACCCAGTACTTC.

The CDR3 is CASSLVRPGELFF. DNA of the CDR3: TGTGCCAGCAGCTTAGTGCGCCCCGGGGAGCTGTTTTTT. The chain uses TRBV7-2 and TRBJ2-2; no reliable D call. This CDR3 region has 13 residues. The V end lost 1 base, the J end lost 6 bases, and 6 bases lay between the germline ends. Germline CDR1 and CDR2: SGHTA and FQGNSA.

The rearrangement joins TRBV28 to TRBJ1-2; TRBD1 matches 8 bases. Germline V gene sequence: CDR1 MDHEN, CDR2 SYDVKM. The CDR3 contains 15 residues. After removal of 6 bases from V and 5 bases from J, the junction contained 11 bases not matched to a gene. The chain's CDR3 is CASSRDRGLRYGYTF. In DNA, the CDR3 is TGTGCCAGCAGCAGAGACAGGGGCCTAAGGTATGGCTACACCTTC.

DNA of the CDR3: TGTGCCAGCAGCTTAGTCCAGGGTGACACTGAAGCTTTCTTT. Translated: CASSLVQGDTEAFF. The J gene is TRBJ1-1, the V gene TRBV7-9, with TRBD1 as a possible D gene (5 bases). The V gene lost 1 base and the J gene lost 3 bases, with 9 bases spanning the gap. The CDR3 covers 14 residues. Per the germline V gene, CDR1 is SEHNR and CDR2 is FQNEAQ (reference sequence).

This clone was seen a single time. The chain has TRBV18 and TRBJ2-2; D may be TRBD1 or TRBD2 (5 bases each). This CDR3 contains 15 residues. Germline V gene lookup returns CDR1 KGHSH and CDR2 LQKENI. V was shortened by 3 bases and J by 6 bases, with 14 bases between the two germline ends. The CDR3 nucleotides are TGTGCCAGCTCACCTGAGGGCAGGGAAGCCGGGGAGCTGTTTTTT. Protein sequence: CASSPEGREAGELFF.

CDR3 amino acids: CASSPGGGGTGELFF. The DNA for the CDR3 is TGTGCCAGCAGTCCCGGAGGGGGGGGGACCGGGGAGCTGTTTTTT. The V call is TRBV6-5, the J call TRBJ2-2, with a possible D match to TRBD2 (7 bases). This CDR3 region has 15 residues. Germline V gives CDR1 MNHEY, CDR2 SVGAGI. Trimming stripped 5 bases from V and 5 bases from J, with 15 bases between.

V and J are TRBV7-9 and TRBJ2-7; D remains ambiguous. The CDR3 has 14 amino acids. Trimming cost V 3 bases and J 5 bases, with 14 bases left between them. Looked up from germline, CDR1 is SEHNR and CDR2 is FQNEAQ (reference sequence). CDR3 protein: CASSFDGSWDEQYF. The CDR3 coding sequence is TGTGCCAGCAGCTTCGACGGGTCATGGGACGAGCAGTACTTC.

The chain is built from TRBV11-3 and TRBJ2-1; D call uncertain. Trimming stripped 2 bases from V and 6 bases from J, with 5 bases between. The CDR3 has 12 residues. CDR1 and CDR2 from the germline V gene are SGHNT and YENEEA. Written as DNA, the CDR3 is TGTGCCAGCAGCTTAAAAGGCAATGAGCAGTTCTTC. Its translation: CASSLKGNEQFF.

The V and J genes are TRBV27 and TRBJ2-7, with a possible D match to TRBD2 (5 bases). The CDR3 is 16 residues long. CDR1 and CDR2 from the germline V gene are MNHEY and SMNVEV (reference sequence). Trimming cost V 6 bases and J 7 bases, with 25 bases left between them. The CDR3 spells CASSSIAKSGGYEQYF. CDR3 sequence (DNA): TGTGCCAGCAGCTCTATTGCTAAGAGCGGTGGTTATGAGCAGTACTTC.